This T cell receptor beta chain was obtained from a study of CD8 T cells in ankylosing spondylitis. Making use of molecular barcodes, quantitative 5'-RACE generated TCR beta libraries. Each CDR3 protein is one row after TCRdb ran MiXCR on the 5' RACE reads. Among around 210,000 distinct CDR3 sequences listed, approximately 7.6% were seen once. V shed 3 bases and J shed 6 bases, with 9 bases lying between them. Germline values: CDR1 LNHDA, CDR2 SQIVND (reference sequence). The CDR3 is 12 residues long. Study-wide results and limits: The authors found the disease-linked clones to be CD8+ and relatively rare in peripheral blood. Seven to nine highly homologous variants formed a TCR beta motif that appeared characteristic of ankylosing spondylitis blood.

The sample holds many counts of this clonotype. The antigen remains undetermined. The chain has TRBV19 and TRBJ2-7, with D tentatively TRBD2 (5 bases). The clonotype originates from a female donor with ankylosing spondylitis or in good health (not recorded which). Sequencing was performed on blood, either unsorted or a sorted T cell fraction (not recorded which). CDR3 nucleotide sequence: TGTGCCAGTAGTATCCCTAGCCGCGAGCAGTACTTC. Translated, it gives CASSIPSREQYF. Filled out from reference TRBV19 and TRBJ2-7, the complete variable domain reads DGGITQSPKYLFRKEGQNVTLSCEQNLNHDAMYWYRQDPGQGLRLIYYSQIVNDFQKGDIAEGYSVSREKKESFPLTVTSAQKNPTAFYLCASSIPSREQYFGPGTRLTVT.